This is a list of T cell receptor beta chains from one sample in a study of cytomegalovirus exposure and HLA in healthy donors. The table came from immunoSEQ multiplex PCR; TCRdb's copy has only in-frame clones and leaves some out. The repertoire consists of about 160,000 clones, with around four fifths occurring once and the leading ten covering approximately 1.2%. Input material: PBMCs. Every receptor here comes from a boy between 2 and 15 years old in good health and CMV-seronegative. Each CDR3 is given with its conserved first and last residue. The D gene is left open where the match is weak. A clone size is listed for some rows: how often the clone was seen (once, few, many), or a class if it is expanded.

D,J,V,size,DNA,CDR3
.,TRBJ1-1,TRBV6-1,.,TGTGCCAGCAGGGAAAGGGGGTCATCCTCCAACACTGAAGCTTTCTTT,CASRERGSSSNTEAFF
TRBD2,TRBJ2-3,TRBV5-1,.,TGCGCCAGCAGCTTGGCTCTAGCGGAGATCACAGATACGCAGTATTTT,CASSLALAEITDTQYF
TRBD2,TRBJ2-3,TRBV20-1,.,TGCAGTGCTGGACTAGCGGATACGCAGTATTTT,CSAGLADTQYF
.,TRBJ2-2,TRBV27,.,TGTGCCAGCGGCTTTGTAAAATGGGCCACCGGGGAGCTGTTTTTT,CASGFVKWATGELFF
.,TRBJ1-1,TRBV2,.,TGTGCCTGGGCAGGGAACACTGAAGCTTTCTTT,CAWAGNTEAFF
.,TRBJ2-7,TRBV19,.,TGTGCCAGTAGTATTTCCGCGGGGTCTTACTACGAGCAGTACTTC,CASSISAGSYYEQYF
TRBD1,TRBJ1-5,TRBV7-9,.,TGTGCCAGCAGCTTCGGAAGGGGGCCTCAGCCCCAGCATTTT,CASSFGRGPQPQHF
.,TRBJ2-1,TRBV10-3,.,TGTGCCATCAGTGAGTCGGAGAGCCACAATGAGCAGTTCTTC,CAISESESHNEQFF
TRBD2,TRBJ2-7,TRBV11-2,.,TGTGCCAGCAGGGTGCTAGCGGGAGGGCCCCACGAGCAGTACTTC,CASRVLAGGPHEQYF
.,TRBJ1-1,TRBV12-5,.,TGTGCTAGTGGCAGGCAGGGGTGGAACACTGAAGCTTTCTTT,CASGRQGWNTEAFF
.,TRBJ1-4,TRBV4-3,.,TGCGCCAGCAGCCCGTCCGGAGCCCGTAATGAAAAACTGTTTTTT,CASSPSGARNEKLFF
TRBD1,TRBJ1-2,TRBV9,.,TGTGCCAGCAGCACACAGGGGGGTGGCTACACCTTC,CASSTQGGGYTF
TRBD2,TRBJ2-1,TRBV30,.,TGTGCCTGGAGTGCCGGGACTAGCGGTGGGAGTCCCTACAATGAGCAGTTCTTC,CAWSAGTSGGSPYNEQFF
TRBD2,TRBJ2-5,TRBV29-1,.,TGCAGCGGTATTAAGGGAGGGGTCCAAGAGACCCAGTACTTC,CSGIKGGVQETQYF
.,TRBJ1-5,TRBV15,.,TGTGCCACCAGCCGCAGGGAGGACAATCAGCCCCAGCATTTT,CATSRREDNQPQHF
.,TRBJ1-1,TRBV12-5,.,TGTGCTAGTGGTCCGGGTGGGTACACTGAAGCTTTCTTT,CASGPGGYTEAFF
TRBD2,TRBJ2-1,TRBV6-6,.,TGTGCCAGCAGACCTACTAGCGGGGTCTACAATGAGCAGTTCTTC,CASRPTSGVYNEQFF
TRBD2,TRBJ2-1,TRBV11-1,once,TGTGCCAGCAGCTTAAAGACTAGCGGGATCAATGAGCAGTTCTTC,CASSLKTSGINEQFF
TRBD1,TRBJ2-3,TRBV15,.,TGTGCCACCAGCAGTGTACGACAGGGGGATACGCAGTATTTT,CATSSVRQGDTQYF
.,TRBJ2-2,TRBV9,.,TGTGCCAGCAGCGTAGAGTCGGGGGAGACCGGGGAGCTGTTTTTT,CASSVESGETGELFF
TRBD2,TRBJ2-2,TRBV15,.,TGTGCCACCAGCAGAGTAAACCTAGCGGGGTACACCGGGGAGCTGTTTTTT,CATSRVNLAGYTGELFF
.,TRBJ2-3,TRBV4-3,.,TGCGCCAGCAGCCAAGATAGGTGGGGAGCGGGCACAGATACGCAGTATTTT,CASSQDRWGAGTDTQYF
TRBD1,TRBJ1-1,TRBV5-6,.,TGTGCCAGCAGCTCCCGGGACAGGGGGCGAGCTTTCTTT,CASSSRDRGRAFF
TRBD1,TRBJ1-1,TRBV18,.,TGTGCCAGCTCCCCGGGACAGGGTGGAGGAGCTTTCTTT,CASSPGQGGGAFF
TRBD2,TRBJ2-7,TRBV2,once,TGTGCCAGCAGTGGACTAGCCCTCCACGAGCAGTACTTC,CASSGLALHEQYF
.,TRBJ1-2,TRBV7-2,.,TGTGCCAGCAGCCCAAGGTCAGGATTCGAGGGCTACACCTTC,CASSPRSGFEGYTF
TRBD1,TRBJ1-2,TRBV19,.,TGTGCCAGTAGTATCACAGGGGGAGGCTACACCTTC,CASSITGGGYTF
.,TRBJ1-1,TRBV10-3,few,TGTGCCATCAGTGAGTCCTCCGAGATCCCCATGAACACTGAAGCTTTCTTT,CAISESSEIPMNTEAFF
TRBD1,TRBJ1-3,TRBV18,.,TGTGCCAGCTCGTGGGGACAGGAGGGAAACACCATATATTTT,CASSWGQEGNTIYF
.,TRBJ2-3,TRBV18,.,TGTGCCAGCTCACCCCAAAGACAAGATACGCAGTATTTT,CASSPQRQDTQYF
.,TRBJ1-1,TRBV6-6,.,TGTGCCAGCAGTCAAGGGGGCACTGAAGCTTTCTTT,CASSQGGTEAFF
.,TRBJ1-1,TRBV19,once,TGTGCCAGTAGACCCGGCTCGGGGAGTGAAGCTTTCTTT,CASRPGSGSEAFF
.,TRBJ1-5,TRBV12-1,.,TGTGCCAGCAGTCCTGACAGGGGAGAGCAGCCCCAGCATTTT,CASSPDRGEQPQHF
TRBD1,TRBJ2-2,TRBV13,.,TGTGCCAGCAGCTCAGGACAGGGCCGGAGCACCGGGGAGCTGTTTTTT,CASSSGQGRSTGELFF
TRBD2,TRBJ2-5,TRBV19,.,TGTGCCAGTAGTGTACCTGTAGCGGGGCGCGGGGAGACCCAGTACTTC,CASSVPVAGRGETQYF
.,TRBJ1-5,TRBV27,few,TGTGCCAGCAGTTTATCGGCAGGGAGGCGTCAGCCCCAGCATTTT,CASSLSAGRRQPQHF
.,TRBJ1-2,TRBV2,.,TGTGCCAGCAGTGGTAGACAGGCTCGTCATGGCTACACCTTC,CASSGRQARHGYTF
.,TRBJ2-1,TRBV2,.,TGTGCCAGCAAGGCGGGGGCTTGGAATGAGCAGTTCTTC,CASKAGAWNEQFF
.,TRBJ1-1,TRBV5-1,.,TGCGCCAGCAGCTTGGGGGGGGGCAGGAGGAACACTGAAGCTTTCTTT,CASSLGGGRRNTEAFF
TRBD2,TRBJ2-7,TRBV7-6,.,TGTGCCAGCAGCTTAGGTTCGGGAGGGGTAGGCGAGCAGTACTTC,CASSLGSGGVGEQYF